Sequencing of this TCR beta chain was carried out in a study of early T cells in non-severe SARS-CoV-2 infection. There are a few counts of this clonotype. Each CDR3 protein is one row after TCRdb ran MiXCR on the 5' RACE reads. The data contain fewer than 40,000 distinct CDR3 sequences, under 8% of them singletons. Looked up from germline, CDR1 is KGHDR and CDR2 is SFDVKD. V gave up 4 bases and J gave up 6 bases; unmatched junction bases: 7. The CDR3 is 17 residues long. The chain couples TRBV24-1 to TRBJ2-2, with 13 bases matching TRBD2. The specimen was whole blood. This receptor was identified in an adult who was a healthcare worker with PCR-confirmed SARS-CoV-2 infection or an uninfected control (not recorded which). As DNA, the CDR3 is TGTGCCACCAGTGACCCACTAGCGGGAGGGCCCGCCGGGGAGCTGTTTTTT. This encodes CATSDPLAGGPAGELFF.